The source of this T cell receptor beta chain is a study of shared clonotypes between healthy human individuals. Study observations and caveats: Incomplete sequencing of sorted subsets was indicated by rarefaction despite large depth. With few donors, the genetic and exposure-history diversity represented was limited.

A deep-level run was used for the assay. Generated by immunoSEQ multiplex PCR, the TCRdb table keeps only in-frame clones and is missing some. The data show under 2.5 million clones, 85% to 95% seen once. Donors had no recently reported acute infections or vaccinations and were HIV-negative. Notes on this clone: What it binds is unknown. The junction shows a germline mismatch at one end, possibly a read error.

The sequencing input was naive CD4+ T cells from PBMCs. Subset meaning: CD45RA+ positively selected. The source is a man between 18 and 29 years old in good health. Some clones in this sample may be carry-over from other donors' samples.

The CDR3 DNA sequence: TGTGCCATCGGGGGGAACGCTGAAGCTTTCTTT. This sequence encodes CAIGGNAEAFF. This chain joins TRBV10-3 and TRBJ1-1; maybe TRBD1 (5 bases). This CDR3 is 11 amino acids long. Germline V CDR1 and CDR2: ENHRY, SYGVKD.